This note documents a single T cell receptor beta chain sequence. This record comes from a study of blood T cell repertoires in COVID-19. Across the whole study: Sources were T cells, B-cell-depleted T cells, or PBMCs; the material itself was cDNA or gDNA.

TCRdb keeps only in-frame clones here, not all; method: immunoSEQ multiplex PCR. Counted here are 120,000 to 150,000 clones, around 84% occurring once; the ten biggest clones make up roughly 4.8%. CDR1 SNHLY and CDR2 FYNNEI come from the germline V gene. This CDR3 region has 14 residues. V dropped 7 bases and J dropped 10; count of bases not matched to a gene: 8. The chain employs TRBV2 and TRBJ2-1; TRBD2 matches 12 bases. This clonotype was obtained from a human donor in a cohort sampled during active COVID-19. The sequenced sample consisted of peripheral blood. The CDR3 region has the DNA TGTGCCAGCAATAGACTAGCGGGAGATGGGGAGCAGTTCTTC. This sequence encodes CASNRLAGDGEQFF.